A selection of T cell receptor beta chains follows, all from one sample in a study of cytomegalovirus exposure and HLA in healthy donors. TCRdb's copy holds only in-frame clones and misses some; the assay was immunoSEQ multiplex PCR. There are 150,000 or so clones in the sample; approximately 80% occur only once, and approximately 3.8% lies in the top ten. Sample: PBMCs. The receptors shown here come from a male donor in good health and CMV-seronegative. The CDR3 runs from the conserved cysteine through the conserved F or W. The order of the fields is V gene, CDR3 protein.

v_call: TRBV19
cdr3_aa: CASSIGSGGQPQHF

v_call: TRBV7-3
cdr3_aa: CASSLSEAGRVADTQYF

v_call: TRBV7-9
cdr3_aa: CASSFRDINEKLFF

v_call: TRBV4-1
cdr3_aa: CASSQDSPGGRGSDYGYTF

v_call: TRBV7-2
cdr3_aa: CASSLRAGPQETQYF

v_call: TRBV5-4
cdr3_aa: CASSLGLQGMGEQYF

v_call: TRBV7-8
cdr3_aa: CASTPSAASGGTNTGELFF

v_call: TRBV11-3
cdr3_aa: CASSLLNTGELFF

v_call: TRBV7-3
cdr3_aa: CASSLTASPYNEQFF

v_call: TRBV7-3
cdr3_aa: CASSSTPTRNNEQFF

v_call: TRBV15
cdr3_aa: CATSRDFSGAAGANGLTF

v_call: TRBV9
cdr3_aa: CASSDLTGGTGNTIYF

v_call: TRBV5-1
cdr3_aa: CASSWRSFETEAFF

v_call: TRBV18
cdr3_aa: CASSPPARTISYEQYF

v_call: TRBV25-1
cdr3_aa: CASSESGSGRWNLRGYTF

v_call: TRBV11-2
cdr3_aa: CASSLDTGGRETQYF

v_call: TRBV29-1
cdr3_aa: CSAYGLANSYEQYF

v_call: TRBV7-8
cdr3_aa: CASSPFGAYEQYF

v_call: TRBV7-6
cdr3_aa: CASSRTGANTGELFF

v_call: TRBV4-1
cdr3_aa: CASSHLGVFGYTF

v_call: TRBV27
cdr3_aa: CASSKQGQSYEQYF

v_call: TRBV27
cdr3_aa: CASSLGLGLAGHEQYF

v_call: TRBV23-1
cdr3_aa: CASMGLPGHKNTEAFF

v_call: TRBV7-4
cdr3_aa: CASSLAWTGGYEQYF

v_call: TRBV10-3
cdr3_aa: CAISESGQGGDEQFF

v_call: TRBV4-2
cdr3_aa: CASSQDGQNSNQPQHF

v_call: TRBV15
cdr3_aa: CATSIFRDRPRRQYF

v_call: TRBV9
cdr3_aa: CASRRQGGPNTEAFF

v_call: TRBV7-3
cdr3_aa: CASSFGLAGGPGNTDTQYF

v_call: TRBV4-1
cdr3_aa: CASSQPILQGHDGYTF

v_call: TRBV18
cdr3_aa: CASSPKLPNYGYTF

v_call: TRBV7-8
cdr3_aa: CASSSRVADTQYF

v_call: TRBV28
cdr3_aa: CASSLPGPLHF

v_call: TRBV4-3
cdr3_aa: CASSPVQGGTYGYTF

v_call: TRBV11-2
cdr3_aa: CASSLEHSLNQPQHF

v_call: TRBV18
cdr3_aa: CASSPPGGGNIHEQFF

v_call: TRBV11-2
cdr3_aa: CASSLTGEYGYTF

v_call: TRBV7-3
cdr3_aa: CASSMELAARNEQFF

v_call: TRBV7-4
cdr3_aa: CASSPGETQYF

v_call: TRBV7-9
cdr3_aa: CASSPTGTEAFF

v_call: TRBV5-6
cdr3_aa: CASSLVSRVGGYTF

v_call: TRBV7-2
cdr3_aa: CASSLALDRSRYGYTF

v_call: TRBV9
cdr3_aa: CASSVARDRDYGYTF

v_call: TRBV28
cdr3_aa: CASSLLSLAIPYNEQFF

v_call: TRBV9
cdr3_aa: CASSSWTGGRTNEKLFF

v_call: TRBV27
cdr3_aa: CASSFGGNSYEQYF

v_call: TRBV18
cdr3_aa: CASSPPTGTGNNEQFF

v_call: TRBV7-7
cdr3_aa: CASSPGLAGAYEQYF

v_call: TRBV27
cdr3_aa: CASSFYHGGDHTEAFF

v_call: TRBV11-2
cdr3_aa: CASSFGTGGPHEQYF

v_call: TRBV13
cdr3_aa: CASSGVGDGYGYTF

v_call: TRBV5-4
cdr3_aa: CASSARQGARGYGYTF

v_call: TRBV11-2
cdr3_aa: CASSPQTVGYGYTF